This T cell receptor (beta chain) derives from a study of blood T cells in healthy people across ages. Study conclusions and caveats: Lack of knowledge of donor CMV status possibly confounded expanded clonotype changes.

Regarding this clonotype: Its antigen is undetermined.

Together with a sample-barcoded 5' primer, a J-beta primer mix was included in a second PCR lasting roughly 6 to 12 cycles. Each cDNA molecule was tagged by a template-switch adaptor with 12 random nucleotides. TCRdb ran MiXCR on the 5' RACE reads and lists one entry per CDR3 protein. The table lists about 1.5 million distinct CDR3 sequences, approximately 42% of them singletons. Donor samples were obtained from healthy Caucasian individuals from Russia, aged about 6 to 90. Germline values: CDR1 DFQATT, CDR2 SNEGSKA (reference sequence). The CDR3 spans 15 residues. V lost 2 bases, J lost 4 bases, and 6 bases stayed unmatched.

The receptor was derived from a woman in her late teens or twenties in good health. Material for sequencing was blood. The gene calls are TRBV20-1 and TRBJ2-1, with 9 nucleotides matching TRBD1. CDR3 sequence reads: CSARNRQGVYNEQFF. The CDR3 DNA reads TGCAGTGCTAGAAACCGACAGGGGGTATACAATGAGCAGTTCTTC.